The sequence of this TCR beta chain was determined in a study of human T cells and chemical hapten exposure. The time point was: pre-sensitization, week 0. Indicated treatment: therapeutic diphenylcyclopropenone sensitization with weekly scalp DPC. This CDR3 has 15 residues. Per the germline V gene, CDR1 is LGHDT and CDR2 is YNNKEL (reference sequence). The V gene lost 1 base and the J gene lost 2 bases, with 9 bases spanning the gap. One entry per CDR3 protein, called by TCRdb with MiXCR from the RACE reads. This table has roughly 260,000 distinct CDR3 sequences, roughly 8.9% appearing once. This clonotype was detected a few times.

The specimen comprised whole blood, sampled in connection with sensitization to the hapten diphenylcyclopropenone (DPC). The rearrangement uses TRBV3-1 and TRBJ2-1; D is perhaps TRBD2 (6 bases). This sequence originates from a middle-aged woman with alopecia areata. Some clones in this sample may be carry-over from other donors' samples. The CDR3, as DNA: TGTGCCAGCAGCCAAGTTAGCGGAACCTACAATGAGCAGTTCTTC. Its translation is CASSQVSGTYNEQFF.